The rows below give T cell receptor beta chains drawn from one sample of a study of T-cell reconstitution after alpha-beta-depleted transplantation in children. TCRdb re-derived calls from the PCR reads in MiXCR, one entry per CDR3 protein. In the table there are around 680,000 distinct CDR3 sequences, about 15% of which are singletons. The material sequenced was PBMCs from the stem cell graft donor, taken from the stem cell graft. The receptors come from a human donor who donated a stem cell graft to a child with acute myeloid leukemia. The CDR3 runs from the conserved cysteine through the conserved F or W. The order of the fields is J gene, CDR3 length, V gene, D gene, CDR3 protein. D genes are given only for firm matches.

J gene: TRBJ2-5; CDR3 length: 13; V gene: TRBV20-1; D gene: -; CDR3 protein: CSAKATFQETQYF
J gene: TRBJ1-5; CDR3 length: 15; V gene: TRBV24-1; D gene: -; CDR3 protein: CATSDVEGVGQPQHF
J gene: TRBJ1-1; CDR3 length: 13; V gene: TRBV7-2; D gene: -; CDR3 protein: CASSLITADEAFF
J gene: TRBJ2-5; CDR3 length: 15; V gene: TRBV29-1; D gene: TRBD2; CDR3 protein: CSVEEETSAQETQYF
J gene: TRBJ1-5; CDR3 length: 16; V gene: TRBV4-1; D gene: -; CDR3 protein: CASSQDAIRSNQPQHF
J gene: TRBJ2-3; CDR3 length: 16; V gene: TRBV13; D gene: TRBD1; CDR3 protein: CASSSRTGVLRDTQYF
J gene: TRBJ2-1; CDR3 length: 14; V gene: TRBV20-1; D gene: -; CDR3 protein: CSASGTSFYNEQFF
J gene: TRBJ1-1; CDR3 length: 15; V gene: TRBV5-1; D gene: -; CDR3 protein: CASSSSGRANTEAFF
J gene: TRBJ2-2; CDR3 length: 17; V gene: TRBV5-1; D gene: TRBD2; CDR3 protein: CASSAGLAGSNTGELFF
J gene: TRBJ2-5; CDR3 length: 14; V gene: TRBV12-3/TRBV12-4; D gene: -; CDR3 protein: CASSLFGIQETQYF
J gene: TRBJ2-1; CDR3 length: 16; V gene: TRBV18; D gene: TRBD2; CDR3 protein: CASSPIYGGAGNEQFF
J gene: TRBJ1-2; CDR3 length: 13; V gene: TRBV5-1; D gene: -; CDR3 protein: CASSLDEGDGYTF
J gene: TRBJ1-5; CDR3 length: 13; V gene: TRBV29-1; D gene: -; CDR3 protein: CSVAGAGNQPQHF
J gene: TRBJ2-7; CDR3 length: 14; V gene: TRBV6-5; D gene: TRBD1; CDR3 protein: CASSYLGRGYEQYF
J gene: TRBJ1-2; CDR3 length: 15; V gene: TRBV5-6; D gene: TRBD1; CDR3 protein: CASSGPTGSKYGYTF